These 8 T cell receptor beta chains share one sample of origin, sequenced in a study of tissue T cells after allogeneic stem cell transplantation. Here immunoSEQ multiplex PCR was the method, and the copy in TCRdb shows in-frame clones only, minus some. Of more than 45,000 clones in the sample, around 66% were seen once. Sequenced input: sorted cells pooled from one or two spleens. All receptors come from a pool of C57BL/6 mice in good health.

Turning to this clone: Mouse gene names apply. Read sequence stops 1 residue before the CDR3 end, and the germline J gene provides the missing end. The V gene is TRBV15, the J gene TRBJ2-7; no clear D gene. The CDR3 loop spans 13 amino acids. Germline V CDR1 and CDR2: SGHND, FRSKSL. Trimming removed 5 bases at V and 0 bases at J, with 8 bases between. The sequenced part of the CDR3 DNA is TGTGCCAGCAGTCTACTGAGCTCCTATGAACAGTAC. Translated: CASSLLSSYEQY. The whole CDR3 protein is CASSLLSSYEQYF.

As regards this clone: Gene names and germline match the mouse. CDR3 region: CASGGGRYAEQFF. The sequenced CDR3 bases are TGTGCCAGCGGTGGGGGGCGCTATGCTGAGCAGTTC. The rearrangement joins TRBV13-2 to TRBJ2-1; D may correspond to TRBD1 or TRBD2 (6 bases each). The CDR3 end is not reached by the read, which stops 1 residue before it; the germline J gene fills it in. This CDR3 spans 13 amino acids. Germline V gene lookup returns CDR1 NNHNN and CDR2 SYGAGS (reference sequence). Trimming removed 3 bases at V and 3 bases at J, with 7 bases between.

This clone was found a few times. Gene names are the mouse ones. The read ends 1 residue shy of where the CDR3 ends; the end is completed using the germline J gene. V is TRBV15 and J is TRBJ2-7; the match to TRBD1 covers 8 bases. The V and J ends lost 2 bases and 5 bases, in that order; junction bases with no gene match: 2. This CDR3 is built from 13 residues. Germline V gene lookup returns CDR1 SGHND and CDR2 FRSKSL. CDR3 sequence reads: CASSLQDRDEQYF. Partial CDR3 DNA: TGTGCCAGCAGTTTACAGGACAGGGATGAACAGTAC.

Only a few counts were recorded for this clone. The listed genes are named as in mouse. The read comes to an end 1 residue before the CDR3 does, leaving the germline J gene to fill in the end. The J gene is TRBJ2-7, the V gene TRBV19; TRBD2 agrees at 8 bases. Germline values: CDR1 FNHDT, CDR2 SITEND (reference sequence). The CDR3 totals 14 residues. With 2 bases clipped from V and 6 bases from J, the junction kept 7 bases outside the gene matches. CDR3 in amino acids: CASSILGGALEQYF. CDR3 DNA (partial): TGTGCCAGCAGTATTTTGGGGGGGGCGCTTGAACAGTAC.

About this clone: Mouse gene names and germline throughout. The read ends 1 residue shy of where the CDR3 ends; the end is completed using the germline J gene. The genes are TRBV13-1 and TRBJ2-5; the match to TRBD1 covers 10 bases. The junction had 1 base not matched to a gene; V was cut back by 0 bases and J by 3 bases. The CDR3 loop spans 15 amino acids. Germline V gives CDR1 NSHNY, CDR2 SYGAGN. The CDR3 bases that were read are TGTGCCAGCAGTGATGCGGGACAGGGGCAAGACACCCAGTAC. Protein product: CASSDAGQGQDTQY. The full CDR3 protein reads CASSDAGQGQDTQYF.

To note about this clone: Any gene name here is a mouse gene name. The read stops 1 residue short of the end of the CDR3; the missing end is completed from the germline J gene. The genes are TRBV13-3 and TRBJ2-1; 8 nucleotides align to TRBD2. Losses at the gene ends were 3 bases for V and 3 bases for J; bases not matched to a gene: 2. Germline CDR1 reads NNHDY; CDR2 reads SYVADS. This CDR3 has 14 amino acids. CDR3 DNA (partial): TGTGCCAGCAGTGCCTGGGGGGCCTATGCTGAGCAGTTC. It is translated as CASSAWGAYAEQF. The full CDR3 reads CASSAWGAYAEQFF.

Points on this clone: Gene names follow the mouse nomenclature. From the germline J gene comes the end of the CDR3, since the read stops 1 residue before it. Additional DNA sequences in this sample encode the identical CDR3. The chain carries TRBV26 and TRBJ2-3; D tentatively reads TRBD1 or TRBD2 (5 bases each). Germline V CDR1 and CDR2: KGHPV, FQNQEV (reference sequence). V dropped 3 bases and J dropped 1 base, with 8 bases sitting between them. The CDR3 contains 14 residues. CDR3 DNA (partial): TGTGCCAGCAGTCTCGGGGGTGGTGCAGAAACGCTGTAT. As protein: CASSLGGGAETLY. In full, the CDR3 reads CASSLGGGAETLYF. The full variable domain, with the rest looked up from reference TRBV26 and TRBJ2-3, is NSKVIQTPRYLVKGQGQKAKMRCIPEKGHPVVFWYQQNKNNEFKFLINFQNQEVLQQIDMTEKRFSAECPSNSPCSLEIQSSEAGDSALYLCASSLGGGAETLYFGSGTRLTVL.

Comment on this clone: Gene and germline names: mouse. The read stops 1 residue short of the end of the CDR3; the missing end is completed from the germline J gene. The V call is TRBV4, the J call TRBJ2-7; 10 nucleotides match TRBD2. Germline loops: CDR1 LGHDT, CDR2 YNNKQL (reference sequence). CDR3 length: 13 amino acids. After removal of 5 bases from V and 3 bases from J, the junction contained 1 base not matched to a gene. The covered CDR3 bases are TGTGCCAGCAGCCGACTGGGGGGCTATGAACAGTAC. It encodes CASSRLGGYEQY. The complete CDR3 reads CASSRLGGYEQYF.